The clone carrying this T cell receptor beta chain was counted a few times. J lost 4 bases, V lost 5 bases, and 2 bases had no gene match. This CDR3 comprises 12 residues. Germline lookup yields CDR1 SNHLY and CDR2 FYNNEI. The source of the sample is a study of blood T cell repertoires in COVID-19. Measured with immunoSEQ multiplex PCR; TCRdb has only the in-frame clones, and not every one. The data show approximately 58,000 clones, with 90% to 95% seen just once and about 3.4% held by the top ten. The gene calls are TRBV2 and TRBJ2-7; TRBD1 matches 7 bases. Sequencing input: peripheral blood. This TCR was sampled from a human donor in a cohort sampled during active COVID-19. Here the CDR3 DNA reads TGTGCCAGCAGTCGGGGACAGTACGAGCAGTACGTC. It is translated as CASSRGQYEQYV.